The clone carrying this T cell receptor beta chain appeared many times. Its antigen is unknown. This sample was taken from a study of T-cell memory formation after mild COVID-19. About the research overall: Largely, TCR clusters stayed within a single donor. Study observations and caveats: Pre-infection memory held some responding clones, suggesting pre-existing cross-reactive T cells responded. Largely, contracting CD4+ clones fell within CM and EM, and contracting CD8+ clones within EMRA.

5'RACE, which relied on constant-segment primers, yielded TCR alpha and TCR beta cDNA libraries carrying sample barcodes and UMIs. TCRdb ran MiXCR on the 5' RACE reads and lists one entry per CDR3 protein. The repertoire consists of fewer than 600,000 distinct CDR3 sequences, with less than 25% occurring once and the leading ten covering approximately 8.4%. Germline loops: CDR1 MNHEY, CDR2 SMNVEV (reference sequence). V shed 0 bases and J shed 7 bases, with 18 bases lying between them. This CDR3 contains 16 residues. This sequence was found in an adult woman who had mild COVID-19 (a few samples of this study predate the infection). Cell type and time point are not known. This chain links TRBV27 with TRBJ1-1; D not certain. What was sequenced was PBMCs or a T cell subset sorted from them (not recorded which). CDR3 DNA sequence: TGTGCCAGCAGTTTATCCCACCGTACAGCCCGTAGTGAAGCTTTCTTT. As protein: CASSLSHRTARSEAFF.